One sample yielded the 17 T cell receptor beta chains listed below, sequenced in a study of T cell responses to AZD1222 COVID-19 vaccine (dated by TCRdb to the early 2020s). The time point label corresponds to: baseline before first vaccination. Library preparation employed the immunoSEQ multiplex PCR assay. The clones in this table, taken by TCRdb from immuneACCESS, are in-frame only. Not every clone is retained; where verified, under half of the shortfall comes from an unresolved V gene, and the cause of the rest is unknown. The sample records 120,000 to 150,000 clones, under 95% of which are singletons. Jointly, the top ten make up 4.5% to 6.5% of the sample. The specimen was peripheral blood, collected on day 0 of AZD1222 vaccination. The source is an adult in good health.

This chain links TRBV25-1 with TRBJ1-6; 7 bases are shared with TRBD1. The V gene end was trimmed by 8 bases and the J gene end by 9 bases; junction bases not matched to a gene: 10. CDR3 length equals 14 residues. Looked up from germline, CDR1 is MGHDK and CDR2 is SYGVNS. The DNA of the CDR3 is TGTGCCAGCCGGTGGGAGGGGACAGCTTCACCCCTCCACTTT. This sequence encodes CASRWEGTASPLHF.

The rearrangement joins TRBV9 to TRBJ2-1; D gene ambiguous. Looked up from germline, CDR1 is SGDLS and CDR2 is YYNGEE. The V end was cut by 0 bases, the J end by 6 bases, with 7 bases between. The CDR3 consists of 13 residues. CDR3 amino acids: CASSVGAFNEQFF. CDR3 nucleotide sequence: TGTGCCAGCAGCGTAGGGGCGTTCAATGAGCAGTTCTTC.

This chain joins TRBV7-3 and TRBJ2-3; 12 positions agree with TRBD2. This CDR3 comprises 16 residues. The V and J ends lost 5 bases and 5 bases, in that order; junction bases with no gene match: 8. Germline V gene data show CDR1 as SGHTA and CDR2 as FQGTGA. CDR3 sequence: CASSAASGRAGDTQYF. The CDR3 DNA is TGTGCCAGCAGCGCGGCTAGCGGGAGGGCGGGAGATACGCAGTATTTT.

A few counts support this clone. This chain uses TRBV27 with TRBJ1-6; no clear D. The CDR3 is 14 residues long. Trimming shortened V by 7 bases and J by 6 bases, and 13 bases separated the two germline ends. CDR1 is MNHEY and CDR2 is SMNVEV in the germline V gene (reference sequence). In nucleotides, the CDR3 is TGTGCCAGCACCCTTCAGGCCTTTAATTCACCCCTCCACTTT. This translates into CASTLQAFNSPLHF.

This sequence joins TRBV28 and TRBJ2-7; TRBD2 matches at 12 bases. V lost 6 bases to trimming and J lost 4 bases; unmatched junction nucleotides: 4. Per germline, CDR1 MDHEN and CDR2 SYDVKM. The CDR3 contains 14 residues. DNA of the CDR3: TGTGCCAGCAGGACTAGCGGGAGCAGGTACGAGCAGTACTTC. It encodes CASRTSGSRYEQYF. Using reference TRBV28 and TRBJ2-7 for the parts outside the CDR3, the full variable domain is DVKVTQSSRYLVKRTGEKVFLECVQDMDHENMFWYRQDPGLGLRLIYFSYDVKMKEKGDIPEGYSVSREKKERFSLILESASTNQTSMYLCASRTSGSRYEQYFGPGTRLTVT.

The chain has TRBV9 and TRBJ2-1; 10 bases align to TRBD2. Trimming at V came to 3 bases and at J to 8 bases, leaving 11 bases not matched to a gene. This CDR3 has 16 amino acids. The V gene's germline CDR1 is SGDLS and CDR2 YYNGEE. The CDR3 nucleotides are TGTGCCAGCAGCGGCTTCGGAGCTAGCGGGAGAGATGAGCAGTTCTTC. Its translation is CASSGFGASGRDEQFF.

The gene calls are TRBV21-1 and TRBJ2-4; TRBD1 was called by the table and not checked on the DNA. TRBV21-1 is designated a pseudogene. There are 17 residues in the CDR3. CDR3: CASSKGRRILAKNIQYF. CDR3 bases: TGTGCCAGCAGCAAGGGCAGGCGAATACTAGCCAAAAACATTCAGTACTTC.

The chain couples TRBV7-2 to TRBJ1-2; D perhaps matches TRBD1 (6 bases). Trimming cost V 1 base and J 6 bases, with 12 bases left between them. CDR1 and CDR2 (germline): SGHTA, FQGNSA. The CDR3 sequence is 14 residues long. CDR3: CASSLDQGRHGYTF. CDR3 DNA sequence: TGTGCCAGCAGCTTAGACCAGGGGAGGCATGGCTACACCTTC. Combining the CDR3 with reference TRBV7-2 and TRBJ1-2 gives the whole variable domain GAGVSQSPSNKVTEKGKDVELRCDPISGHTALYWYRQSLGQGLEFLIYFQGNSAPDKSGLPSDRFSAERTGGSVSTLTIQRTQQEDSAVYLCASSLDQGRHGYTFGSGTRLTVV.

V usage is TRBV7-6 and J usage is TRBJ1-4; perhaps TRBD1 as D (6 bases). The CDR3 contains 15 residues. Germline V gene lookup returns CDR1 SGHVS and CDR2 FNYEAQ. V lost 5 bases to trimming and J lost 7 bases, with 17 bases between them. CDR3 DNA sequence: TGTGCCAGCAGCCCGGAGGGACATAGGTTTGAAAAACTGTTTTTT. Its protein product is CASSPEGHRFEKLFF.

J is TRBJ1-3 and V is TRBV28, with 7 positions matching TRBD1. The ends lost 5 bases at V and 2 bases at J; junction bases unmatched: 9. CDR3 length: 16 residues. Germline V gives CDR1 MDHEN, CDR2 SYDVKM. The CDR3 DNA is TGTGCCAGCAGTCCCCCAGACAGGGTCACTGGAAACACCATATATTTT. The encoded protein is CASSPPDRVTGNTIYF.

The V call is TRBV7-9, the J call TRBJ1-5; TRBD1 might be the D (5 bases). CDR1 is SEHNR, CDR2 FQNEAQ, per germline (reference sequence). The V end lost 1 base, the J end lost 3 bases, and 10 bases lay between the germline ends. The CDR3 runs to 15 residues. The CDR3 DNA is TGTGCCAGCAGCTTAGGGGACGGATACAATCAGCCCCAGCATTTT. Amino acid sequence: CASSLGDGYNQPQHF.

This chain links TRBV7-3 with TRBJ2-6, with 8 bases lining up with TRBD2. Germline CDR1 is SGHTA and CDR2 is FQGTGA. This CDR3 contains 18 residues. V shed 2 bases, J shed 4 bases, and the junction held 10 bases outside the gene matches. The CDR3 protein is CASSLYPGGPAGANVLTF. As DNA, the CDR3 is TGTGCCAGCAGCTTATACCCGGGAGGGCCGGCAGGGGCCAACGTCCTGACTTTC. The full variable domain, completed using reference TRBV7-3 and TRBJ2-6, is GAGVSQTPSNKVTEKGKYVELRCDPISGHTALYWYRQSLGQGPEFLIYFQGTGAADDSGLPNDRFFAVRPEGSVSTLKIQRTERGDSAVYLCASSLYPGGPAGANVLTFGAGSRLTVL.

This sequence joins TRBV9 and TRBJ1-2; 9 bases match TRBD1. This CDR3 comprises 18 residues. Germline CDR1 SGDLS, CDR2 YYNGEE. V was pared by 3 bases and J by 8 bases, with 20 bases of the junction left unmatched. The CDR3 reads CASSAVLHPPGQGSGYTF. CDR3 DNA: TGTGCCAGCAGCGCCGTACTACACCCCCCGGGACAGGGTTCCGGCTACACCTTC.

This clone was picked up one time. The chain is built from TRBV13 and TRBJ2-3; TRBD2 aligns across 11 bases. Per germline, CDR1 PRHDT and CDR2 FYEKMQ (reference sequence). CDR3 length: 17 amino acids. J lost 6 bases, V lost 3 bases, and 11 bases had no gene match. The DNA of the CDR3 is TGTGCCAGCAGCTTCCCTGGGACTAGCGGCCCCAGGGATACGCAGTATTTT. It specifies CASSFPGTSGPRDTQYF.

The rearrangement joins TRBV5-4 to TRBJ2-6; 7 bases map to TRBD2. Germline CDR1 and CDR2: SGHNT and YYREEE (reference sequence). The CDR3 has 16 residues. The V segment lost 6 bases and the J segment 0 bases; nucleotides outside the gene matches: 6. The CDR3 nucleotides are TGTGCCAGCACCCTGGGGGGGAACTCTGGGGCCAACGTCCTGACTTTC. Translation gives CASTLGGNSGANVLTF.

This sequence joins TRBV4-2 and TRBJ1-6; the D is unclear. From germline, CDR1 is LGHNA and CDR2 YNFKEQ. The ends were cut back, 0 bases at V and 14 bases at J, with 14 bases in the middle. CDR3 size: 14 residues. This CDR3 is CASSQDSIRGTLHF. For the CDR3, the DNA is TGTGCCAGCAGCCAAGACAGTATCCGAGGGACCCTCCACTTT.

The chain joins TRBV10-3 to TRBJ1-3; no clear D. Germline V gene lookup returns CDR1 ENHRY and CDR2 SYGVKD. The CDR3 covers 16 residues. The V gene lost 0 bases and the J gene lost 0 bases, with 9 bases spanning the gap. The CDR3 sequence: CAISESKMISGNTIYF. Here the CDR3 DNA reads TGTGCCATCAGTGAGTCTAAAATGATCTCTGGAAACACCATATATTTT.